This note documents a single TCR beta chain sequence. Sequencing used immunoSEQ multiplex PCR; TCRdb keeps in-frame clones, though not all of them. The table has about 78,000 clones, 60% to 85% seen once; the top ten hold about 10%. V lost 0 bases and J lost 0, with 9 bases in between. The CDR3 has 15 amino acids. Germline V gene sequence: CDR1 SGHRS, CDR2 YFSETQ. This sample was included in a study of blood T cell repertoires in COVID-19. What was sequenced was peripheral blood. The receptor was isolated from a human donor in a cohort sampled during active COVID-19. This chain links TRBV5-1 with TRBJ1-1; D ambiguous. CDR3 protein: CASSLGLLLNTEAFF. CDR3 DNA sequence: TGCGCCAGCAGCTTGGGGCTGCTTTTGAACACTGAAGCTTTCTTT.